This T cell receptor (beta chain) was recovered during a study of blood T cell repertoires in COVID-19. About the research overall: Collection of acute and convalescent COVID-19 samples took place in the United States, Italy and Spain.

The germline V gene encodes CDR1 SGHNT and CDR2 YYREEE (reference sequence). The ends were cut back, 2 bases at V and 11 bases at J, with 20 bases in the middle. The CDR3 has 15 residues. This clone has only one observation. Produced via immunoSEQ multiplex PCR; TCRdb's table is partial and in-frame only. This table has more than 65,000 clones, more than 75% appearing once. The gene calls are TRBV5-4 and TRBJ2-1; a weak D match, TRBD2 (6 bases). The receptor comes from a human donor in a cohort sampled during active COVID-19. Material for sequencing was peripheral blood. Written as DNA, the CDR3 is TGTGCCAGCAGCTTAGCATTAGCGGACCCGATTAAGCAGTTCTTC. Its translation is CASSLALADPIKQFF.